Each of the 22 T cell receptor beta chains below was sequenced from the same sample in a study of cytomegalovirus exposure and HLA in healthy donors. The PCR ran on 60 Vbeta and 13 Jbeta primers. The assay was immunoSEQ multiplex PCR, and TCRdb's table has in-frame clones only and misses some. Seen here are around 140,000 clones, roughly 70% observed once, and the top ten hold over 6.5%. Material for sequencing was PBMCs. The receptor source for this set is a man aged 25-45 years in good health and CMV-seronegative.

The J gene is TRBJ1-5, the V gene TRBV28; 8 bases agree with TRBD1. Looked up from germline, CDR1 is MDHEN and CDR2 is SYDVKM. Unmatched junction bases numbered 5, after V lost 4 bases and J lost 3 bases. CDR3 length equals 15 residues. CDR3 residues: CASSSPRGPNQPQHF. CDR3 coding DNA: TGTGCCAGCAGTTCGCCCAGGGGGCCCAATCAGCCCCAGCATTTT.

This clone was found a few times. This chain links TRBV5-1 with TRBJ2-3, with 7 bases lining up with TRBD2. With 4 bases clipped from V and 8 bases from J, the junction kept 10 bases outside the gene matches. Germline values: CDR1 SGHRS, CDR2 YFSETQ. The CDR3 consists of 14 residues. The CDR3 region is CASSQSGDIGTQYF. Written as DNA, the CDR3 is TGCGCCAGCAGCCAGAGCGGGGATATCGGTACGCAGTATTTT.

The chain carries TRBV11-2 and TRBJ2-7, with D possibly being TRBD1 (6 bases). The V end was cut by 5 bases, the J end by 5 bases, with 16 bases between. CDR3 length: 14 amino acids. From germline, CDR1 is SGHAT and CDR2 FQNNGV. CDR3 loop: CASSPRGLGNEQYF. The CDR3 DNA follows: TGTGCCAGCAGCCCCAGGGGTCTAGGGAACGAGCAGTACTTC.

To note about this clone: One end of the junction is discordant with germline, which a read error may explain. This rearrangement joins TRBV10-1 to TRBJ1-1, with 7 bases lining up with TRBD1. This CDR3 comprises 14 residues. The V gene's germline CDR1 is WNHNN and CDR2 SYGVQD (reference sequence). CDR3 sequence reads: CASSETQGGTEAFF. The CDR3 DNA reads TGCGCCAGTAGTGAAACGCAGGGGGGCACTGAAGCTTTCTTT.

This clone was counted a single time. The chain combines TRBV11-2 with TRBJ2-3; D call uncertain. Germline values: CDR1 SGHAT, CDR2 FQNNGV. V was cut by 5 bases and J by 2 bases, with 11 bases left in between. This CDR3 contains 14 residues. The CDR3: CASSPSRNTDTQYF. The CDR3 region has the DNA TGTGCCAGCAGCCCGTCGCGGAACACAGATACGCAGTATTTT.

The chain employs TRBV9 and TRBJ1-2, with 10 bases matching TRBD1. Germline V lookup: CDR1 SGDLS, CDR2 YYNGEE. The CDR3 contains 15 residues. The V gene end was trimmed by 0 bases and the J gene end by 6 bases; junction bases not matched to a gene: 5. CDR3 nucleotides: TGTGCCAGCAGCGTAGCGTGGGGACAGGGGAATGGCTACACCTTC. It specifies CASSVAWGQGNGYTF.

The chain has TRBV6-6 and TRBJ2-1, with 10 nucleotides matching TRBD2. The CDR3 spans 14 residues. Germline lookup yields CDR1 MNHNY and CDR2 SVGAGI (reference sequence). V was pared by 2 bases and J by 15 bases, with 10 bases of the junction left unmatched. CDR3 nucleotide sequence: TGTGCCAGCAGTTACGGGCTAGCGGGAGTGAATCTGTTCTTC. Its protein product is CASSYGLAGVNLFF.

V is TRBV5-1 and J is TRBJ1-1; 9 nucleotides align to TRBD1. The CDR3 has 16 residues. V lost 4 bases to trimming and J lost 4 bases; unmatched junction nucleotides: 11. Germline CDR1 SGHRS, CDR2 YFSETQ. CDR3 sequence: CASSRSLQGARTEAFF. In DNA, the CDR3 is TGCGCCAGCAGCCGGTCCCTACAGGGGGCGCGCACTGAAGCTTTCTTT.

The chain links TRBV28 to TRBJ2-1; TRBD2 matches 10 bases. After removal of 6 bases from V and 0 bases from J, the junction contained 8 bases not matched to a gene. The V gene's germline CDR1 is MDHEN and CDR2 SYDVKM. The CDR3 loop spans 17 amino acids. The CDR3 is CASSRLAGAVSYNEQFF. DNA of the CDR3: TGTGCCAGCAGCCGTCTAGCGGGAGCCGTCTCCTACAATGAGCAGTTCTTC.

The V gene is TRBV19, the J gene TRBJ2-7; 7 bases agree with TRBD1. Germline loops: CDR1 LNHDA, CDR2 SQIVND (reference sequence). Trimming took 10 bases from V and 6 from J; bases not matched to a gene: 12. The CDR3 contains 13 residues. The CDR3 reads CATTGDPPSEQYF. CDR3 nucleotides: TGTGCCACCACAGGGGACCCTCCTTCCGAGCAGTACTTC.

The J gene is TRBJ1-2, the V gene TRBV28, with 10 bases fitting TRBD1. V shed 5 bases and J 4 bases; nucleotides not matched to a gene: 10. The CDR3 contains 16 residues. In germline, CDR1 is MDHEN, CDR2 SYDVKM. This CDR3 is CASSRPGQGWSYGYTF. Here the CDR3 DNA reads TGTGCCAGCAGTCGTCCGGGACAGGGGTGGTCCTATGGCTACACCTTC.

The V gene is TRBV15, the J gene TRBJ1-2; possible D gene TRBD1, 5 bases. Deletions cut 3 bases from V and 3 bases from J, with 11 bases between. CDR3 length: 14 residues. Germline V gene sequence: CDR1 LNHNV, CDR2 YYDKDF (reference sequence). CDR3 region: CATSRAREDYGYTF. The CDR3 DNA is TGTGCCACCAGCAGGGCCAGGGAGGACTATGGCTACACCTTC.

The genes are TRBV5-1 and TRBJ2-5; D perhaps matches TRBD2 (6 bases). Trimming removed 3 bases from V and 5 bases from J, with 11 bases in between. The CDR3 has 13 amino acids. From germline, CDR1 is SGHRS and CDR2 YFSETQ. The CDR3 sequence: CASSWLEGETQYF. In DNA form, the CDR3 reads TGCGCCAGCAGCTGGCTGGAGGGGGAGACCCAGTACTTC.

The chain joins TRBV7-2 to TRBJ2-5, with D maybe TRBD1 (6 bases). Germline V CDR1 and CDR2: SGHTA, FQGNSA. The CDR3 totals 13 residues. Trimming took off 7 bases at V and 9 bases at J, with 18 bases between the two ends. The chain's CDR3 is CASTFRHPGAQYF. DNA of the CDR3: TGTGCCAGCACCTTCAGACACCCAGGGGCCCAGTACTTC.

The V call is TRBV11-1, the J call TRBJ1-6, with a weak D call TRBD1 (6 bases). The CDR3 spans 14 residues. Germline CDR1 and CDR2: SGHAT and FQDESV (reference sequence). V was cut by 1 base and J by 8 bases, with 9 bases left in between. Here the CDR3 DNA reads TGTGCCAGCAGCTTAGGCAGGGGTCATTCACCCCTCCACTTT. Protein sequence: CASSLGRGHSPLHF.

This chain connects TRBV7-9 to TRBJ2-3; 8 bases agree with TRBD2. V shed 7 bases and J 6 bases; nucleotides not matched to a gene: 21. The CDR3 has 18 amino acids. Germline loops: CDR1 SEHNR, CDR2 FQNEAQ (reference sequence). CDR3 region: CASTPGRGGGGGLDTQYF. CDR3 DNA: TGTGCCAGCACCCCCGGTCGGGGGGGCGGGGGAGGATTGGATACGCAGTATTTT.

The rearrangement links TRBV7-8 to TRBJ1-6; TRBD1 matches 9 bases. This CDR3 is built from 17 residues. CDR1 and CDR2 from the germline V gene are SGHVS and FQNEAQ. V dropped 5 bases and J dropped 10; count of bases not matched to a gene: 15. The CDR3 is CASSPAANRGRGSPLHF. The CDR3, as DNA: TGTGCCAGCAGCCCGGCTGCGAACAGGGGGCGAGGATCACCCCTCCACTTT. Full variable domain (missing parts from reference TRBV7-8 and TRBJ1-6): GAGVSQSPRYKVAKRGQDVALRCDPISGHVSLFWYQQALGQGPEFLTYFQNEAQLDKSGLPSDRFFAERPEGSVSTLKIQRTQQEDSAVYLCASSPAANRGRGSPLHFGNGTRLTVT.

This sequence joins TRBV4-2 and TRBJ2-1; 9 bases align to TRBD2. The CDR3 is made up of 18 amino acids. Germline CDR1 reads LGHNA; CDR2 reads YNFKEQ. V was clipped by 0 bases and J by 8 bases; unmatched bases: 14. The CDR3 coding sequence is TGTGCCAGCAGCCAAGAGGGGGCTAGCGGGATTCAGGGTGATGAGCAGTTCTTC. This codes for CASSQEGASGIQGDEQFF.

The chain links TRBV2 to TRBJ2-3, with D maybe TRBD1 (7 bases). The CDR3 spans 14 residues. Germline V gene data show CDR1 as SNHLY and CDR2 as FYNNEI. The V and J ends lost 11 bases and 4 bases respectively, with 19 bases between them. This CDR3 reads CAFHGGQSPDTQYF. CDR3 bases: TGTGCCTTTCACGGGGGACAGAGTCCAGATACGCAGTATTTT.

With regard to this clone: A junction end diverges from the germline sequence, so it may reflect a read error. The V call is TRBV29-1, the J call TRBJ2-4, with 11 bases lining up with TRBD2. Germline CDR1 is SQVTM and CDR2 is ANQGSEA. The CDR3 contains 17 residues. The CDR3 is CSVKPRLTSGDKNSQYF. The CDR3 DNA sequence: TGCAGCGTTAAGCCCCGCTTGACTAGCGGGGACAAAAACAGTCAGTACTTC. Together with reference TRBV29-1 and TRBJ2-4, the CDR3 gives the full variable domain: SAVISQKPSRDICQRGTSLTIQCQVDSQVTMMFWYRQQPGQSLTLIATANQGSEATYESGFVIDKFPISRPNLTFSTLTVSNMSPEDSSIYLCSVKPRLTSGDKNSQYFGAGTRLSVL.

This chain joins TRBV7-2 and TRBJ1-2, with 7 nucleotides matching TRBD1. Germline lookup yields CDR1 SGHTA and CDR2 FQGNSA. This CDR3 contains 14 residues. V was clipped by 3 bases and J by 2 bases; unmatched bases: 3. Here the CDR3 reads CASSLMTGNYGYTF. The CDR3 DNA reads TGTGCCAGCAGCTTGATGACAGGGAACTATGGCTACACCTTC. The variable domain in full, with the rest retrieved from reference TRBV7-2 and TRBJ1-2, is GAGVSQSPSNKVTEKGKDVELRCDPISGHTALYWYRQSLGQGLEFLIYFQGNSAPDKSGLPSDRFSAERTGGSVSTLTIQRTQQEDSAVYLCASSLMTGNYGYTFGSGTRLTVV.

The chain carries TRBV7-9 and TRBJ2-2; TRBD2 agrees at 7 bases. Trimming removed 9 bases from V and 6 bases from J; junction bases left unmatched: 13. Germline lookup yields CDR1 SEHNR and CDR2 FQNEAQ (reference sequence). CDR3 size: 15 residues. The CDR3 here is CARRGSTGGAGELFF. In nucleotides, the CDR3 is TGTGCCAGACGGGGGAGTACGGGAGGAGCCGGGGAGCTGTTTTTT.